A single sample gave rise to the 11 T cell receptor beta chains below, sequenced in a study of cytomegalovirus exposure and HLA in healthy donors (dated by TCRdb to about 2017). Library creation used the immunoSEQ multiplex PCR assay. The multiplex PCR relied on a mix of 60 forward primers for TCR Vbeta segments and 13 reverse primers for TCR Jbeta segments. This immuneACCESS table, as held by TCRdb, lists in-frame sequences with V and J called but not all clones. Of the missing ones, under half trace to an unresolved V gene in checked studies; the others have no known cause. This sample comprises 200,000 to 250,000 clones, approximately 78% of them detected only once. Clones ranked in the top ten supply roughly 2.5% of the sample. Material for sequencing was PBMCs. These receptors came from a woman between 40 and 55 years old in good health and CMV-seronegative.

This chain uses TRBV7-3 with TRBJ2-5; TRBD2 matches at 9 bases. Germline trimming cut 4 bases from V and 4 bases from J; bases unmatched to any gene: 7. Germline CDR1 is SGHTA and CDR2 is FQGTGA. The CDR3 loop spans 15 amino acids. CDR3 in amino acids: CASSSGGGRAETQYF. CDR3 nucleotide sequence: TGTGCCAGCAGCTCTGGGGGCGGGAGGGCAGAGACCCAGTACTTC.

Only one count was recorded for this clone. CDR3 bases: TGTGCCAGCAGCCCGCCCGGGACAGGGTTTGGCCAAGAGACCCAGTACTTC. It is translated as CASSPPGTGFGQETQYF. The J gene is TRBJ2-5, the V gene TRBV9; TRBD1 matches 9 bases. CDR1 and CDR2 (germline): SGDLS, YYNGEE. V lost 4 bases to trimming and J lost 1 base; unmatched junction nucleotides: 11. The CDR3 has 17 residues.

The rearrangement joins TRBV5-6 to TRBJ2-3; 10 bases map to TRBD2. Trimming took 2 bases from V and 3 from J; bases not matched to a gene: 3. The CDR3 is 15 amino acids. Germline lookup yields CDR1 SGHDT and CDR2 YYEEEE. This chain's CDR3 is CASSLAGGLTDTQYF. CDR3 DNA: TGTGCCAGCAGCTTAGCGGGAGGGCTTACAGATACGCAGTATTTT.

V gene TRBV6-6 combines with J gene TRBJ2-5; 7 nucleotides line up with TRBD1. The closer fit of TRBJ2-7 to the DNA end suggests the J call may be wrong. The length of the CDR3 is 14 residues. Germline-derived CDR1 and CDR2 are MNHNY and SVGAGI (reference sequence). The CDR3 region is CASSQTGTAYEQYF. In DNA, the CDR3 is TGTGCCAGCAGCCAGACAGGGACGGCCTACGAGCAGTACTTC.

This chain links TRBV6-6 with TRBJ2-7, with no clear D. The CDR3 consists of 11 residues. The V and J ends lost 6 bases and 2 bases respectively, with 5 bases between them. Germline V gene data show CDR1 as MNHNY and CDR2 as SVGAGI (reference sequence). CDR3 sequence reads: CASSQAYEQYF. In DNA form, the CDR3 reads TGTGCCAGCAGCCAGGCCTACGAGCAGTACTTC.

This clone occurred once. This rearrangement joins TRBV9 to TRBJ2-3, with 8 bases lining up with TRBD2. CDR3 length: 15 residues. J was trimmed by 0 bases and V by 1 base; bases with no gene match: 1. Germline V gene lookup returns CDR1 SGDLS and CDR2 YYNGEE. The CDR3 DNA reads TGTGCCAGCAGCGTATCTAGCGGGAGCACAGATACGCAGTATTTT. It yields the protein CASSVSSGSTDTQYF.

The rearrangement links TRBV7-2 to TRBJ2-1; TRBD2 agrees at 8 bases. Germline assignment: CDR1 SGHTA and CDR2 FQGNSA. V was pared by 4 bases and J by 9 bases, with 8 bases of the junction left unmatched. The CDR3 has 14 residues. CDR3 bases: TGTGCCAGCAGCTCGTATTTCGCGGGGGGTGAGCAGTTCTTC. Translating it yields CASSSYFAGGEQFF.

V and J are TRBV5-6 and TRBJ2-7; TRBD2 agrees at 12 bases. With 4 bases clipped from V and 5 bases from J, the junction kept 7 bases outside the gene matches. This CDR3 contains 15 residues. CDR1 SGHDT and CDR2 YYEEEE come from the germline V gene. In DNA, the CDR3 is TGTGCCAGCAGCCGCAGGACTAGCGGGAATGACGAGCAGTACTTC. Residues: CASSRRTSGNDEQYF.

The chain links TRBV19 to TRBJ1-1; 8 positions match TRBD1. J gave up 5 bases and V 6 bases, and 8 bases lay outside the gene matches. Per germline, CDR1 LNHDA and CDR2 SQIVND (reference sequence). The CDR3 has 14 amino acids. CDR3 sequence reads: CASRSLQGGTEAFF. The CDR3 nucleotides are TGTGCCAGTAGGTCTCTACAGGGGGGAACTGAAGCTTTCTTT. The full variable domain, completed using reference TRBV19 and TRBJ1-1, is DGGITQSPKYLFRKEGQNVTLSCEQNLNHDAMYWYRQDPGQGLRLIYYSQIVNDFQKGDIAEGYSVSREKKESFPLTVTSAQKNPTAFYLCASRSLQGGTEAFFGQGTRLTVV.

The chain joins TRBV25-1 to TRBJ2-1; 7 bases are a match to TRBD1. Germline CDR1 MGHDK, CDR2 SYGVNS. Losses at the gene ends were 5 bases for V and 1 base for J; bases not matched to a gene: 8. There are 16 residues in the CDR3. This CDR3 reads CASSKNRGFSYNEQFF. CDR3 coding DNA: TGTGCCAGCAGTAAAAACAGGGGATTTTCCTACAATGAGCAGTTCTTC. Full variable domain (missing parts from reference TRBV25-1 and TRBJ2-1): EADIYQTPRYLVIGTGKKITLECSQTMGHDKMYWYQQDPGMELHLIHYSYGVNSTEKGDLSSESTVSRIRTEHFPLTLESARPSHTSQYLCASSKNRGFSYNEQFFGPGTRLTVL.

The rearrangement joins TRBV27 to TRBJ2-5, with a tentative D call TRBD1 (5 bases). The CDR3 has 14 residues. V was pared by 5 bases and J by 5 bases, with 15 bases between. The germline V gene has CDR1 MNHEY and CDR2 SMNVEV (reference sequence). The CDR3 region is CASSPLGSGETQYF. In DNA, the CDR3 is TGTGCCAGCAGTCCCTTGGGGTCAGGGGAGACCCAGTACTTC.